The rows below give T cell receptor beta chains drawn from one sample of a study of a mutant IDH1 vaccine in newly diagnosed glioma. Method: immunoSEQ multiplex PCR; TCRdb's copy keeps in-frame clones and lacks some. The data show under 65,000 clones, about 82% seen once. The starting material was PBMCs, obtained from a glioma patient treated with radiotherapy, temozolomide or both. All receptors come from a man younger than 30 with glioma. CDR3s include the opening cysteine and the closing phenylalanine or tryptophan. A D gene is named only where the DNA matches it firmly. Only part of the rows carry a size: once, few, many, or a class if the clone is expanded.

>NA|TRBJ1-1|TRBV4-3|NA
TGCGCCAGCAGCCAAGATTGGGCAGGAAACACTGAAGCTTTCTTT
CASSQDWAGNTEAFF
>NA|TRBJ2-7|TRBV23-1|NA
TGCGCCAGCAGTCGCGCAAACCACGAGCAGTACTTC
CASSRANHEQYF
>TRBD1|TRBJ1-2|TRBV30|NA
TGTGCCTGGAGAGCCCGGACAGGGTCTATGAGGGGCTACACCTTC
CAWRARTGSMRGYTF
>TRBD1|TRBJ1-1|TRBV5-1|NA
TGCGCCAGCAGCTTGGGCGGAGGGGGCCCCACTGAAGCTTTCTTT
CASSLGGGGPTEAFF
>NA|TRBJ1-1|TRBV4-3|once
TGCGCCAGCAGCCAAAACCTCGCAAGGCATGAAGCTTTCTTT
CASSQNLARHEAFF
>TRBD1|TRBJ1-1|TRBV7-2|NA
TGTGCCAGCACCCGGACAGGAAAAACTGAAGCTTTCTTT
CASTRTGKTEAFF
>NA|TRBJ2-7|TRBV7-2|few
TGTGCCAGCAGCAGGGACAACTACGAGCAGTACTTC
CASSRDNYEQYF
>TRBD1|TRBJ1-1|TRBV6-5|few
TGTGCCAGCAGGCGACAGGGGGCGCCCACTGAAGCTTTCTTT
CASRRQGAPTEAFF
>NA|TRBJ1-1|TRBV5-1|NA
TGCGCCAGCAGAGGGGGGTACACTGAAGCTTTCTTT
CASRGGYTEAFF
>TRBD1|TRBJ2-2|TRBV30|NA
TGTGCCTGGGGGGACAGGACCGGGGAGCTGTTTTTT
CAWGDRTGELFF
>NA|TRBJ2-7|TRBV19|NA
TGTGCCAGTAGTCCCCGGAGGGAGTCCGAGCAGTACTTC
CASSPRRESEQYF
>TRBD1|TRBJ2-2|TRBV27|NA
TGTGCCAGCAGCCGGGACAGGGTCACCGGGGAGCTGTTTTTT
CASSRDRVTGELFF
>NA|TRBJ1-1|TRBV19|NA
TGTGCCAGTAGTGGGGGTGACCCCCGGGGCACTGAAGCTTTCTTT
CASSGGDPRGTEAFF
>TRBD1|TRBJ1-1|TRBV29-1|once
TGCAGCGTTGATGGGACAGGGGGCATCGGCCCGAACACTGAAGCTTTCTTT
CSVDGTGGIGPNTEAFF
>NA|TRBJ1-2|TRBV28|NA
TGTGCCAGCAGGCCCAGTCAGACCTATGGCTACACCTTC
CASRPSQTYGYTF